Here is one T cell receptor (beta chain) with its context. The antigen is undetermined. TCRdb keeps only in-frame clones here, not all; method: immunoSEQ multiplex PCR. The sample gives over a million clones, over 95% of which show up once; about 1.2% is in the top ten. These data originate in a study of shared clonotypes between healthy human individuals. Findings and caveats of the study: Unshared clonotypes carried lower generation probabilities than those common to all four donors. Clonotype sharing among donors likely depends on sequencing depth.

The CDR3 length is 13 residues. Germline CDR1 and CDR2: SGHRS and YFSETQ. V lost 5 bases and J 3 bases, leaving 9 bases between the germline ends. The sequenced sample was naive CD4+ T cells sorted from blood. Subset meaning: CD45RA+ positively selected. The rearrangement uses TRBV5-1 and TRBJ1-3; D is uncertain. This sequence originates from a man under 40 in good health. CDR3 region: CASRRSDGNTIYF. The DNA for the CDR3 is TGCGCCAGCAGGCGCAGCGATGGAAACACCATATATTTT.